Listed here are 19 T cell receptor beta chains from one sample, sequenced in a study of cytomegalovirus exposure and HLA in healthy donors. The PCR made use of 60 Vbeta and 13 Jbeta primers. Clones were read by immunoSEQ multiplex PCR, and TCRdb kept only the in-frame ones, dropping some. Here the sample spans about 93,000 clones, 70% to 85% being singletons. The sample consisted of PBMCs. These receptors were obtained from a man aged 50-59 years in good health and CMV-seronegative.

V is TRBV18 and J is TRBJ2-2; 12 bases line up with TRBD2. This CDR3 has 19 amino acids. Germline CDR1 KGHSH, CDR2 LQKENI. V shed 3 bases, J shed 6 bases, and the junction held 14 bases outside the gene matches. The CDR3 region is CASSPEDPGLAGPAGELFF. The CDR3 DNA reads TGTGCCAGCTCACCTGAAGACCCGGGACTAGCGGGTCCCGCCGGGGAGCTGTTTTTT.

This sequence joins TRBV5-4 and TRBJ1-1; D is perhaps TRBD1 (5 bases). The CDR3 contains 15 residues. Germline-derived CDR1 and CDR2 are SGHNT and YYREEE (reference sequence). Deletions cut 4 bases from V and 1 base from J, with 14 bases between. The CDR3 DNA follows: TGTGCCAGCAGCCCAAGGACACCGACGAACACTGAAGCTTTCTTT. Its translation is CASSPRTPTNTEAFF.

This clone has just one count. V is TRBV4-1 and J is TRBJ1-1, with TRBD1 matching 7 bases. This CDR3 comprises 14 residues. Looked up from germline, CDR1 is MGHRA and CDR2 is YSYEKL. J lost 3 bases, V lost 4 bases, and 5 bases had no gene match. The CDR3 loop is CASSRGQGDTEAFF. DNA for the CDR3: TGCGCCAGCAGCCGCGGCCAGGGGGACACTGAAGCTTTCTTT.

This clone is a singleton in its sample. The chain employs TRBV6-1 and TRBJ1-2, with TRBD1 matching over 7 bases. Germline CDR1 is MNHNS and CDR2 is SASEGT. The CDR3 runs 15 residues. V was clipped by 7 bases and J by 3 bases; unmatched bases: 11. The CDR3 region has the DNA TGTGCCAGCAAGAGGACAGGCAGAGAGGACTATGGCTACACCTTC. Translation: CASKRTGREDYGYTF.

V and J are TRBV28 and TRBJ2-7; the D gene is possibly TRBD1 (5 bases). Germline V gene data show CDR1 as MDHEN and CDR2 as SYDVKM. Trimming cost V 1 base and J 0 bases, with 10 bases left between them. The CDR3 covers 15 residues. The CDR3 sequence is CASSLLTQDSYEQYF. In nucleotides, the CDR3 is TGTGCCAGCAGTTTATTAACACAGGACTCCTACGAGCAGTACTTC.

This clone is a singleton in its sample. This rearrangement joins TRBV7-9 to TRBJ1-1; 7 bases are shared with TRBD1. The V and J ends lost 3 bases and 6 bases, in that order; junction bases with no gene match: 13. In germline, CDR1 is SEHNR, CDR2 FQNEAQ (reference sequence). The CDR3 has 16 residues. In nucleotides, the CDR3 is TGTGCCAGCAGCTTTACTACCGGGACAGCTGGCCCTGAAGCTTTCTTT. Amino acid sequence: CASSFTTGTAGPEAFF.

The sample holds a few counts of this clone. The J gene is TRBJ2-1, the V gene TRBV6-5; D is unclear. CDR1 MNHEY and CDR2 SVGAGI come from the germline V gene. The CDR3 covers 12 residues. Trimming took 0 bases from V and 6 from J, leaving 3 bases between them. Here the CDR3 reads CASSYSGNEQFF. The CDR3 DNA follows: TGTGCCAGCAGTTACTCCGGCAATGAGCAGTTCTTC.

This clone was seen a single time. The J gene is TRBJ1-1, the V gene TRBV6-6; weak D call: TRBD1 (5 bases). There are 14 residues in the CDR3. V lost 5 bases, J lost 4 bases, and 14 bases lay in between. Germline V gene sequence: CDR1 MNHNY, CDR2 SVGAGI (reference sequence). The CDR3 protein is CASSPPGESTEAFF. The CDR3 DNA sequence: TGTGCCAGCAGTCCCCCGGGGGAAAGCACTGAAGCTTTCTTT.

This clone was detected once. The chain has TRBV7-6 and TRBJ2-1, with 8 bases aligning to TRBD2. The CDR3 spans 13 residues. Germline lookup yields CDR1 SGHVS and CDR2 FNYEAQ. After removal of 5 bases from V and 10 bases from J, the junction contained 7 bases not matched to a gene. CDR3 sequence: CASSPGTRQEQFF. CDR3 DNA sequence: TGTGCCAGCAGCCCCGGGACTAGACAAGAGCAGTTCTTC.

V gene TRBV28 combines with J gene TRBJ2-7, with unresolved D. The CDR3 length is 13 residues. Trimming left V 3 bases short and J 6 bases short, with 12 bases between. Germline-derived CDR1 and CDR2 are MDHEN and SYDVKM. CDR3 protein: CASSFGGFSEQYF. CDR3 sequence (DNA): TGTGCCAGCAGTTTTGGCGGTTTTAGCGAGCAGTACTTC. Combining the CDR3 with reference TRBV28 and TRBJ2-7 gives the whole variable domain DVKVTQSSRYLVKRTGEKVFLECVQDMDHENMFWYRQDPGLGLRLIYFSYDVKMKEKGDIPEGYSVSREKKERFSLILESASTNQTSMYLCASSFGGFSEQYFGPGTRLTVT.

The chain employs TRBV4-3 and TRBJ2-3, with 13 bases aligning to TRBD2. J was trimmed by 2 bases and V by 3 bases; bases with no gene match: 5. Per germline, CDR1 LGHNA and CDR2 YSLEER. The CDR3 sequence is 17 residues long. In DNA form, the CDR3 reads TGCGCCAGCAGCCAGTTCGGACTAGCGGGAGACACAGATACGCAGTATTTT. This gives the protein CASSQFGLAGDTDTQYF.

The chain joins TRBV9 to TRBJ2-5, with D possibly being TRBD1 (6 bases). V gave up 0 bases and J gave up 5 bases, with 14 bases separating them. The germline CDR1 and CDR2 sequences are SGDLS and YYNGEE. The CDR3 contains 15 residues. CDR3 nucleotide sequence: TGTGCCAGCAGCGTAGGAGGGGGTGGAGTGGAGACCCAGTACTTC. Protein product: CASSVGGGGVETQYF.

This sequence joins TRBV7-2 and TRBJ2-5; 10 positions match TRBD1. CDR3 length: 15 residues. Losses at the gene ends were 1 base for V and 5 bases for J; bases not matched to a gene: 4. From germline, CDR1 is SGHTA and CDR2 FQGNSA. CDR3: CASSLGTGGTETQYF. The CDR3 region has the DNA TGTGCCAGCAGCTTAGGGACAGGGGGGACGGAGACCCAGTACTTC. The entire variable domain, with the rest obtained from reference TRBV7-2 and TRBJ2-5, is as follows: GAGVSQSPSNKVTEKGKDVELRCDPISGHTALYWYRQSLGQGLEFLIYFQGNSAPDKSGLPSDRFSAERTGGSVSTLTIQRTQQEDSAVYLCASSLGTGGTETQYFGPGTRLLVL.

This chain links TRBV9 with TRBJ1-2; 10 bases line up with TRBD1. This CDR3 region has 15 residues. Per germline, CDR1 SGDLS and CDR2 YYNGEE. The ends lost 0 bases at V and 5 bases at J; junction bases unmatched: 4. The CDR3 nucleotides are TGTGCCAGCAGCGTAGGACAGGGGGCACAATATGGCTACACCTTC. It translates to CASSVGQGAQYGYTF.

This clone was found once. The rearrangement uses TRBV11-3 and TRBJ1-6, with D hard to call. This CDR3 has 14 residues. Germline lookup yields CDR1 SGHNT and CDR2 YENEEA. The V end was cut by 2 bases, the J end by 5 bases, with 7 bases between. The CDR3 region is CASSLSSDNSPLHF. In DNA form, the CDR3 reads TGTGCCAGCAGCTTATCCAGCGATAATTCACCCCTCCACTTT.

The rearrangement links TRBV14 to TRBJ2-1; the match to TRBD2 covers 9 bases. V dropped 0 bases and J dropped 0; count of bases not matched to a gene: 9. The length of the CDR3 is 19 residues. CDR1 and CDR2 (germline): SGHDN, FVKESK. The CDR3 protein is CASSQDRAFSGSSYNEQFF. As DNA, the CDR3 is TGTGCCAGCAGCCAAGATCGAGCCTTTAGCGGGAGCTCCTACAATGAGCAGTTCTTC. Together with reference TRBV14 and TRBJ2-1, the CDR3 gives the full variable domain: EAGVTQFPSHSVIEKGQTVTLRCDPISGHDNLYWYRRVMGKEIKFLLHFVKESKQDESGMPNNRFLAERTGGTYSTLKVQPAELEDSGVYFCASSQDRAFSGSSYNEQFFGPGTRLTVL.

This clone occurred a few times. The chain combines TRBV4-1 with TRBJ1-1; 7 bases map to TRBD1. There are 15 residues in the CDR3. Per germline, CDR1 MGHRA and CDR2 YSYEKL. J lost 1 base, V lost 5 bases, and 7 bases had no gene match. The CDR3 DNA is TGCGCCAGCAGCTCTGAGAGGGGGCGGAACACTGAAGCTTTCTTT. Protein product: CASSSERGRNTEAFF.

The genes are TRBV2 and TRBJ2-3; 7 bases match TRBD2. The junction had 14 bases not matched to a gene; V was cut back by 3 bases and J by 5 bases. Germline CDR1 is SNHLY and CDR2 is FYNNEI. CDR3 size: 17 residues. The DNA for the CDR3 is TGTGCCAGCAGTGAGATGGCTAGCGGAACCCGGGGAGATACGCAGTATTTT. This codes for CASSEMASGTRGDTQYF.

The chain has TRBV29-1 and TRBJ2-7; TRBD2 matches 10 bases. The CDR3 has 15 amino acids. Germline V gives CDR1 SQVTM, CDR2 ANQGSEA. Losses at the gene ends were 1 base for V and 0 bases for J; bases not matched to a gene: 3. CDR3 region: CSVEGEREGSYEQYF. The CDR3 DNA follows: TGCAGCGTTGAAGGCGAGCGGGAGGGCTCCTACGAGCAGTACTTC.